One and the same sample provided the 15 T cell receptor beta chains below, sequenced in a study of T cells after posttransplantation cyclophosphamide. Assay used: immunoSEQ multiplex PCR; TCRdb lists only in-frame clones, some missing. This table holds tens of thousands of clones, roughly 90% found once. Control samples came 1 year after myeloablative marrow transplants with methotrexate plus calcineurin inhibitor. This specimen consisted of PBMCs, obtained after an allogeneic stem cell transplant with a calcineurin inhibitor and methotrexate. These receptors came from a female patient between 50 and 59 years old who received an allogeneic stem cell transplant from an unrelated donor, was CMV-positive, and had chronic GVHD only. Some of the T cells might come from the graft donor.

This chain connects TRBV30 to TRBJ1-5; D unclear. V gave up 2 bases and J gave up 0 bases, with 14 bases separating them. This CDR3 is 16 amino acids long. The V gene's germline CDR1 is GTSNPN and CDR2 SVGIG (reference sequence). The CDR3 sequence: CAWSPAGIYSNQPQHF. The CDR3, as DNA: TGTGCCTGGAGTCCCGCCGGGATCTATAGCAATCAGCCCCAGCATTTT.

This clone came up once. The chain joins TRBV5-1 to TRBJ2-3; weak D call: TRBD2 (6 bases). The V end lost 3 bases, the J end lost 2 bases, and 10 bases lay between the germline ends. There are 14 residues in the CDR3. CDR1 SGHRS and CDR2 YFSETQ come from the germline V gene. The chain's CDR3 is CASSSGTFTDTQYF. CDR3 nucleotide sequence: TGCGCCAGCAGCTCCGGGACTTTCACAGATACGCAGTATTTT.

The rearrangement uses TRBV7-9 and TRBJ2-1; D is undetermined. V dropped 6 bases and J dropped 0 bases, with 12 bases sitting between them. Germline V gene lookup returns CDR1 SEHNR and CDR2 FQNEAQ (reference sequence). There are 15 residues in the CDR3. CDR3 sequence: CASSPGESSYNEQFF. For the CDR3, the DNA is TGTGCCAGCAGTCCTGGAGAAAGCTCCTACAATGAGCAGTTCTTC.

The V gene is TRBV30, the J gene TRBJ1-2; TRBD1 is a possible D gene (5 bases). Germline V CDR1 and CDR2: GTSNPN, SVGIG (reference sequence). This CDR3 spans 15 amino acids. The V and J ends lost 5 bases and 0 bases respectively, with 16 bases between them. CDR3 in amino acids: CAWHHETVANYGYTF. The CDR3 nucleotides are TGTGCCTGGCACCACGAGACAGTAGCTAACTATGGCTACACCTTC.

V and J are TRBV5-4 and TRBJ2-7; D is perhaps TRBD2 (5 bases). The CDR3 runs to 13 residues. Between the trimmed V and J ends, which lost 4 bases and 12 bases, there was a span of 20 bases. CDR1 is SGHNT, CDR2 YYREEE, per germline (reference sequence). Here the CDR3 DNA reads TGTGCCAGCAGCCGCGACCAAAATGGACTGTGGTACTTC. This encodes CASSRDQNGLWYF.

The chain couples TRBV5-4 to TRBJ2-6; TRBD1 is a possible D gene (5 bases). Per the germline V gene, CDR1 is SGHNT and CDR2 is YYREEE (reference sequence). Trimming pared 1 base from V and 3 bases from J, leaving 8 bases between. There are 15 residues in the CDR3. CDR3 sequence reads: CASSLPRGGANVLTF. For the CDR3, the DNA is TGTGCCAGCAGCTTGCCTAGGGGTGGGGCCAACGTCCTGACTTTC.

CDR3 nucleotides: TGTGCCAGCAGTCGGGACAGCCGATATAATTCACCCCTCCACTTT. Its protein is CASSRDSRYNSPLHF. The gene calls are TRBV27 and TRBJ1-6, with 7 bases aligning to TRBD1. V was pared by 5 bases and J by 4 bases, with 5 bases of the junction left unmatched. Per the germline V gene, CDR1 is MNHEY and CDR2 is SMNVEV (reference sequence). The CDR3 is 15 residues long.

The chain is built from TRBV28 and TRBJ2-1, with TRBD1 matching over 9 bases. CDR1 and CDR2 from the germline V gene are MDHEN and SYDVKM. V shed 11 bases, J shed 6 bases, and the junction held 8 bases outside the gene matches. This CDR3 is 13 amino acids long. The CDR3 here is CAGGQGGANEQFF. CDR3 nucleotide sequence: TGTGCCGGGGGACAGGGAGGTGCCAATGAGCAGTTCTTC. Combining the CDR3 with reference TRBV28 and TRBJ2-1 gives the whole variable domain DVKVTQSSRYLVKRTGEKVFLECVQDMDHENMFWYRQDPGLGLRLIYFSYDVKMKEKGDIPEGYSVSREKKERFSLILESASTNQTSMYLCAGGQGGANEQFFGPGTRLTVL.

The chain joins TRBV5-8 to TRBJ1-2; D is undetermined. V was clipped by 4 bases and J by 1 base, with 8 bases between them. There are 13 residues in the CDR3. Germline-derived CDR1 and CDR2 are SGHTS and YDEGEE. In DNA, the CDR3 is TGTGCCAGCAGCCTACTCAATAACTATGGCTACACCTTC. Translation: CASSLLNNYGYTF.

The V call is TRBV5-1, the J call TRBJ2-1; 10 bases are shared with TRBD2. V gave up 0 bases and J gave up 8 bases; unmatched junction bases: 8. The CDR3 loop spans 16 amino acids. Germline values: CDR1 SGHRS, CDR2 YFSETQ. The CDR3 nucleotides read TGCGCCAGCAGCTTGGACCGTCTAGCGGGAGTCGATGAGCAGTTCTTC. Its protein is CASSLDRLAGVDEQFF.

The chain employs TRBV5-1 and TRBJ2-5; 10 bases line up with TRBD2. The CDR3 length is 15 residues. The trim removed 4 bases at V and 5 bases at J, leaving 8 bases unmatched. CDR1 and CDR2 from the germline V gene are SGHRS and YFSETQ. The CDR3 sequence: CASSHPSGSGETQYF. CDR3 coding DNA: TGCGCCAGCAGCCACCCTAGCGGGAGTGGGGAGACCCAGTACTTC.

The chain joins TRBV4-1 to TRBJ2-7, with 10 bases matching TRBD2. V shed 3 bases and J 4 bases; nucleotides not matched to a gene: 9. The CDR3 has 16 residues. The germline V gene encodes CDR1 MGHRA and CDR2 YSYEKL. In nucleotides, the CDR3 is TGCGCCAGCAGCCAGGACCCGGGACTAGCGTCTTACGAGCAGTACTTC. As protein: CASSQDPGLASYEQYF.

The gene calls are TRBV27 and TRBJ2-7, with D uncertain. CDR3 length: 17 amino acids. Trimming pared 4 bases from V and 2 bases from J, leaving 21 bases between. Germline CDR1 MNHEY, CDR2 SMNVEV (reference sequence). CDR3 residues: CASSSVYPHAVAYEQYF. DNA for the CDR3: TGTGCCAGCAGTTCCGTATATCCCCACGCCGTAGCCTACGAGCAGTACTTC.

The rearrangement uses TRBV7-9 and TRBJ2-5, with 10 positions matching TRBD1. Unmatched junction bases numbered 8, after V lost 5 bases and J lost 5 bases. CDR3 length: 15 residues. The V gene's germline CDR1 is SEHNR and CDR2 FQNEAQ (reference sequence). CDR3 region: CASSPETGGGETQYF. Here the CDR3 DNA reads TGTGCCAGCAGCCCAGAGACAGGGGGCGGTGAGACCCAGTACTTC.

This chain links TRBV5-5 with TRBJ1-2, with no clear D. Germline CDR1 and CDR2: SGHKS and YYEKEE (reference sequence). This CDR3 region has 12 residues. Trimming left V 1 base short and J 6 bases short, with 7 bases between. The CDR3 here is CASSLQVHGYTF. In DNA form, the CDR3 reads TGTGCCAGCAGCTTGCAGGTCCATGGCTACACCTTC.